The rows below give T cell receptor beta chains drawn from one sample of a study of blood T cell repertoires in COVID-19. Measured with immunoSEQ multiplex PCR; TCRdb has only the in-frame clones, and not every one. The repertoire holds 270,000 or so clones, 81% seen once, with around 3% in the top ten. The sequencing input was peripheral blood. These receptors originate from a woman aged 55-75 years with active or convalescent COVID-19. The CDR3 runs from the conserved cysteine through the conserved F or W. Fields, in order: CDR3 DNA, CDR3 protein, V gene, clone size, J gene, D gene. A D gene is named only where the DNA matches it firmly. Not every row has a clone size; where given, it reads once, few, many or a size class.

CDR3nt: TGTGCCAGCAGCTCCCCCGGGACACAGAACACCATATATTTT
CDR3aa: CASSSPGTQNTIYF
v_gene: TRBV7-3
abundance: .
j_gene: TRBJ1-3
d_gene: .

CDR3nt: TGCGCCAGCAGCCGAGGGGACAGGGAGGGCTACACCTTC
CDR3aa: CASSRGDREGYTF
v_gene: TRBV5-1
abundance: .
j_gene: TRBJ1-2
d_gene: TRBD1

CDR3nt: TGTGCCAGCAGTGACACCCAGGGTATAGATGGCTACACCTTC
CDR3aa: CASSDTQGIDGYTF
v_gene: TRBV2
abundance: .
j_gene: TRBJ1-2
d_gene: .

CDR3nt: TGTGCCAGCAGTGTAACCGGGACTAGCGGGGGGCTTAGCTCCTACAATGAGCAGTTCTTC
CDR3aa: CASSVTGTSGGLSSYNEQFF
v_gene: TRBV2
abundance: .
j_gene: TRBJ2-1
d_gene: TRBD2

CDR3nt: TGTGCCAGTAGCCGACAGGGGGGATTGGAGACCCAGTACTTC
CDR3aa: CASSRQGGLETQYF
v_gene: TRBV19
abundance: .
j_gene: TRBJ2-5
d_gene: TRBD1

CDR3nt: TGTGCCAGCAGCCCCAACAGGGACGCTGAAGCTTTCTTT
CDR3aa: CASSPNRDAEAFF
v_gene: TRBV5-4
abundance: .
j_gene: TRBJ1-1
d_gene: .

CDR3nt: TGTGCCAGCAGTGTCGTAGGGGGCGTTTACGAGCAGTACTTC
CDR3aa: CASSVVGGVYEQYF
v_gene: TRBV2
abundance: .
j_gene: TRBJ2-7
d_gene: TRBD1

CDR3nt: TGTGCCAGCAGTTACGGAGGGCTTGACACCGGGGAGCTGTTTTTT
CDR3aa: CASSYGGLDTGELFF
v_gene: TRBV6-5
abundance: few
j_gene: TRBJ2-2
d_gene: .

CDR3nt: TGTGCCAGCAGCCCACCGGAGGGCCAGGGCGACTCATACGAGCAGTACTTC
CDR3aa: CASSPPEGQGDSYEQYF
v_gene: TRBV21-1
abundance: .
j_gene: TRBJ2-7
d_gene: .

CDR3nt: TGTGCCAGCGGTACCTCAAACCGGGACAGGGGGCAGACAGATACGCAGTATTTT
CDR3aa: CASGTSNRDRGQTDTQYF
v_gene: TRBV28
abundance: .
j_gene: TRBJ2-3
d_gene: TRBD1

CDR3nt: TGTGCCAGCAGCCAAATGAGCGGGGGGGAAGGTGAGCAGTTCTTC
CDR3aa: CASSQMSGGEGEQFF
v_gene: TRBV3-1/TRBV3-2
abundance: .
j_gene: TRBJ2-1
d_gene: TRBD2

CDR3nt: TGTGCCAGCAGTTACGAGGGTCAAGAGACCCAGTACTTC
CDR3aa: CASSYEGQETQYF
v_gene: TRBV6-2/TRBV6-3
abundance: once
j_gene: TRBJ2-5
d_gene: .

CDR3nt: TGTGCCAGCACCGAAGGGGGGGGCCAGGCAGATACGCAGTATTTT
CDR3aa: CASTEGGGQADTQYF
v_gene: TRBV11-2
abundance: .
j_gene: TRBJ2-3
d_gene: .

CDR3nt: TGTGCCAGCAGGGAGGGACAGGCGCAACAAGAGACCCAGTACTTC
CDR3aa: CASREGQAQQETQYF
v_gene: TRBV2
abundance: .
j_gene: TRBJ2-5
d_gene: TRBD1

CDR3nt: TGTGCCAGCTCACCAAGGCGGCTAGCGGGGGACCAAGAGACCCAGTACTTC
CDR3aa: CASSPRRLAGDQETQYF
v_gene: TRBV18
abundance: .
j_gene: TRBJ2-5
d_gene: TRBD2

CDR3nt: TGCAGCGTTGCCGGTAGCACCCCGAACACTGAAGCTTTCTTT
CDR3aa: CSVAGSTPNTEAFF
v_gene: TRBV29-1
abundance: .
j_gene: TRBJ1-1
d_gene: .

CDR3nt: TGCAGCGTTGAGTACCGGGACAGGGCTGGCTACACCTTC
CDR3aa: CSVEYRDRAGYTF
v_gene: TRBV29-1
abundance: .
j_gene: TRBJ1-2
d_gene: TRBD1

CDR3nt: TGTGCCAGCAGCCCCGAACCGGCGAGGTATGGCTACACCTTC
CDR3aa: CASSPEPARYGYTF
v_gene: TRBV7-3
abundance: .
j_gene: TRBJ1-2
d_gene: .

CDR3nt: TGCGCCAGCAGCCAAGATGAAGAGGCAGGGGGGGCTTTCTTT
CDR3aa: CASSQDEEAGGAFF
v_gene: TRBV4-1
abundance: .
j_gene: TRBJ1-1
d_gene: TRBD1

CDR3nt: TGTGCCAGCAGCTTAGGGCGGCAGGGGATTATTGACGAGCAGTACTTC
CDR3aa: CASSLGRQGIIDEQYF
v_gene: TRBV7-8
abundance: once
j_gene: TRBJ2-7
d_gene: .

CDR3nt: TGTGCCAGCAGAGGGACACTGTCCTACGAGCAGTACTTC
CDR3aa: CASRGTLSYEQYF
v_gene: TRBV2
abundance: .
j_gene: TRBJ2-7
d_gene: .

CDR3nt: TGTGCTAGCAGCTTAGAACTCTTGGCCGGGGAGCTGTTTTTT
CDR3aa: CASSLELLAGELFF
v_gene: TRBV7-7
abundance: .
j_gene: TRBJ2-2
d_gene: .

CDR3nt: TGTGCCAGTAGGCCCAGACAGGGCCCCTACGAGCAGTACTTC
CDR3aa: CASRPRQGPYEQYF
v_gene: TRBV19
abundance: .
j_gene: TRBJ2-7
d_gene: TRBD1

CDR3nt: TGTGCCAGCAGCGCAAACAGGGGCTCCTACGAGCAGTACTTC
CDR3aa: CASSANRGSYEQYF
v_gene: TRBV7-2
abundance: .
j_gene: TRBJ2-7
d_gene: TRBD1

CDR3nt: TGTGCCAGCAGTTACCGGGAATACTCCTATGGCTACACCTTC
CDR3aa: CASSYREYSYGYTF
v_gene: TRBV6-6
abundance: .
j_gene: TRBJ1-2
d_gene: .

CDR3nt: TGCGCCAGCAGCCAGCTCGACAGGACCAACTATGGCTACACCTTC
CDR3aa: CASSQLDRTNYGYTF
v_gene: TRBV4-3
abundance: .
j_gene: TRBJ1-2
d_gene: .

CDR3nt: TGTGCCAGCAGCGTAGTTCCAGGCCCCTATGGCTACACCTTC
CDR3aa: CASSVVPGPYGYTF
v_gene: TRBV9
abundance: .
j_gene: TRBJ1-2
d_gene: .

CDR3nt: TGTGCCAGCAGCTTAAGGGGGCCGCGCAATCAGCCCCAGCATTTT
CDR3aa: CASSLRGPRNQPQHF
v_gene: TRBV7-8
abundance: .
j_gene: TRBJ1-5
d_gene: TRBD1

CDR3nt: TGTGCCAGTAGCAGGGTCGCAACTGAAGCTTTCTTT
CDR3aa: CASSRVATEAFF
v_gene: TRBV19
abundance: .
j_gene: TRBJ1-1
d_gene: .

CDR3nt: TGTGCCAGCAGCTTTGGAGTAGCGGGGTCTACCGGGGAGCTGTTTTTT
CDR3aa: CASSFGVAGSTGELFF
v_gene: TRBV5-5
abundance: once
j_gene: TRBJ2-2
d_gene: TRBD2

CDR3nt: TGTGCCAGCAGCTTGGCCTACAGGACGGCGGATTCACCCCTCCACTTT
CDR3aa: CASSLAYRTADSPLHF
v_gene: TRBV5-6
abundance: few
j_gene: TRBJ1-6
d_gene: .